Listed here are 12 T cell receptor beta chains from one sample, sequenced in a study of CD8 T cells in ankylosing spondylitis. Whole-study results and caveats: Apparently characteristic of ankylosing spondylitis blood was a TCR beta motif (about eight highly homologous variants).

A single record per CDR3 protein comes from TCRdb applying MiXCR to the 5' RACE reads. Among 750,000 to 850,000 distinct CDR3 sequences listed, 12% were seen once. Their antigens remain unidentified. The sample was blood, either unsorted or a sorted T cell fraction (not recorded which). The receptors shown here come from a male donor with ankylosing spondylitis.

This clonotype was detected only a few times. The V and J genes are TRBV19 and TRBJ1-5; possibly TRBD1 for D (5 bases). The CDR3 length is 14 residues. V was shortened by 3 bases and J by 9 bases, with 15 bases between the two germline ends. Germline-derived CDR1 and CDR2 are LNHDA and SQIVND (reference sequence). The CDR3 region is CASSINQGIGPQHF. Here the CDR3 DNA reads TGTGCCAGTAGTATCAATCAGGGCATAGGGCCCCAGCATTTT.

This clonotype was observed at least ten times. The rearrangement uses TRBV7-2 and TRBJ1-3; 8 nucleotides align to TRBD1. Trimming cost V 1 base and J 7 bases; bases outside gene matches: 6. The CDR3 loop spans 15 amino acids. Germline V gene lookup returns CDR1 SGHTA and CDR2 FQGNSA. This CDR3 reads CASSLERDRSNTIYF. CDR3 nucleotide sequence: TGTGCCAGCAGCTTAGAGCGGGACAGGTCTAACACCATATATTTT.

This clonotype was found many times. V gene TRBV29-1 combines with J gene TRBJ1-3; TRBD1 matches 7 bases. Unmatched junction bases numbered 5, after V lost 4 bases and J lost 5 bases. The length of the CDR3 is 13 residues. Germline V lookup: CDR1 SQVTM, CDR2 ANQGSEA. In DNA form, the CDR3 reads TGCAGCGTTGCTGACAGGGATCGAAACACCATATATTTT. Translation: CSVADRDRNTIYF.

The sample holds a few counts of this clonotype. The chain uses TRBV6-5 and TRBJ1-5; maybe TRBD1 (5 bases). Looked up from germline, CDR1 is MNHEY and CDR2 is SVGAGI. Trimming removed 0 bases from V and 0 bases from J, with 12 bases in between. The CDR3 consists of 17 residues. The CDR3 region is CASSYSKGVYSNQPQHF. Here the CDR3 DNA reads TGTGCCAGCAGTTACTCTAAAGGGGTGTATAGCAATCAGCCCCAGCATTTT.

This clonotype was counted only a few times. This chain connects TRBV29-1 to TRBJ2-5; D not resolved. Trimming cost V 5 bases and J 8 bases, with 12 bases left between them. This CDR3 has 11 amino acids. Germline assignment: CDR1 SQVTM and CDR2 ANQGSEA. CDR3 sequence: CSVSGGLTQYF. CDR3 nucleotide sequence: TGCAGCGTTTCAGGCGGCTTAACCCAGTACTTC.

The chain joins TRBV18 to TRBJ1-5; 7 positions agree with TRBD1. The ends lost 4 bases at V and 5 bases at J; junction bases unmatched: 5. The germline V gene encodes CDR1 KGHSH and CDR2 LQKENI. There are 14 residues in the CDR3. The CDR3: CASSLSTGDQPQHF. CDR3 in DNA: TGTGCCAGCTCACTGAGCACAGGGGATCAGCCCCAGCATTTT.

The V and J genes are TRBV24-1 and TRBJ1-4; maybe TRBD1 (5 bases). The V gene lost 4 bases and the J gene lost 8 bases, with 16 bases spanning the gap. Per the germline V gene, CDR1 is KGHDR and CDR2 is SFDVKD. The CDR3 runs 15 residues. CDR3 in DNA: TGTGCCACCAGTGACCCCTCGGGGGGACCCGAAAAACTGTTTTTT. Protein: CATSDPSGGPEKLFF.

J is TRBJ1-6 and V is TRBV20-1; D gene unclear. This CDR3 has 13 amino acids. V was shortened by 3 bases and J by 3 bases, with 6 bases between the two germline ends. The germline V gene encodes CDR1 DFQATT and CDR2 SNEGSKA (reference sequence). This CDR3 is CSASPDYNSPLHF. CDR3 coding DNA: TGCAGTGCTAGCCCGGACTATAATTCACCCCTCCACTTT.

This clonotype was seen more than once but under ten times. The genes are TRBV4-3 and TRBJ2-3; a weak D match, TRBD2 (5 bases). The germline V gene has CDR1 LGHNA and CDR2 YSLEER. This CDR3 is 18 amino acids long. V was shortened by 1 base and J by 0 bases, with 17 bases between the two germline ends. The CDR3 spells CASSQAAGGRRSTDTQYF. As DNA, the CDR3 is TGCGCCAGCAGCCAAGCCGCGGGCGGCAGGAGAAGCACAGATACGCAGTATTTT.

In this sample, this clonotype turned up a few times. The chain employs TRBV6-5 and TRBJ1-2, with D uncertain. The germline gives CDR1 MNHEY, CDR2 SVGAGI. There are 14 residues in the CDR3. Trimming shortened V by 1 base and J by 5 bases, and 11 bases separated the two germline ends. CDR3 nucleotide sequence: TGTGCCAGCAGTTACTTCGGAACGGTTTATGGCTACACCTTC. This codes for CASSYFGTVYGYTF.

The chain employs TRBV20-1 and TRBJ2-5; D is unresolved. CDR1 and CDR2 (germline): DFQATT, SNEGSKA (reference sequence). The CDR3 covers 14 residues. The germline V and J ends were trimmed by 0 bases and 2 bases, with 10 bases remaining between them. CDR3 sequence: CSARDRSGQETQYF. CDR3 nucleotide sequence: TGCAGTGCTAGAGATAGGTCCGGTCAAGAGACCCAGTACTTC.

The chain joins TRBV7-8 to TRBJ1-5; D ambiguous. V was shortened by 3 bases and J by 6 bases, with 9 bases between the two germline ends. Germline lookup yields CDR1 SGHVS and CDR2 FQNEAQ. The CDR3 consists of 13 residues. The CDR3 sequence is CASSFNIAQPQHF. Here the CDR3 DNA reads TGTGCCAGCAGCTTTAACATCGCTCAGCCCCAGCATTTT.